This is a list of T cell receptor beta chains from one sample in a study of blood T cell repertoires in COVID-19. Only in-frame clones appear in the TCRdb table, and some are missing; sequencing was by immunoSEQ multiplex PCR. The table records roughly 230,000 clones, less than 85% of them present only once. Sequencing was performed on peripheral blood. The receptors derive from a woman of 80 years or more with acute or convalescent COVID-19. The CDR3 runs from the conserved cysteine through the conserved F or W. Expanded clones are given a class, and other clones once, few, many or no size at all.

abundance	len	v_gene	j_gene	CDR3aa
NA	14	TRBV3-1/TRBV3-2	TRBJ2-5	CASSPSPRGETQYF
NA	14	TRBV20-1	TRBJ1-5	CSASTGSSGQPQHF
NA	15	TRBV14	TRBJ2-5	CASSPGLAVVETQYF
few	15	TRBV7-3	TRBJ1-6	CASSLDGQAHSPLHF
once	15	TRBV28	TRBJ1-2	CASSLGQGVGYGYTF
NA	11	TRBV12-3/TRBV12-4	TRBJ1-4	CASSQNEKLFF
NA	13	TRBV13	TRBJ1-2	CASSQDRAYGYTF
NA	16	TRBV5-6	TRBJ1-3	CASRTRTGLAGNTIYF
NA	16	TRBV3-1/TRBV3-2	TRBJ2-7	CASKARGAGAREQLYF
NA	16	TRBV7-2	TRBJ1-6	CASSLTPFGQTSPLHF
many	12	TRBV28	TRBJ2-7	CASSLPHYEQYF
NA	13	TRBV5-1	TRBJ2-5	CASSLELDGTQYF
NA	18	TRBV12-5	TRBJ1-1	CASGLNSDRGHMNTEAFF
NA	15	TRBV18	TRBJ2-7	CASSPGTGGLYEQYF
NA	15	TRBV19	TRBJ2-1	CASSQGQSSYNEQFF
NA	15	TRBV27	TRBJ2-2	CASRPSGENTGELFF
NA	12	TRBV2	TRBJ2-7	CASTTGMDEQYF
NA	16	TRBV18	TRBJ2-3	CASSPSIREGTDTQYF
NA	14	TRBV7-9	TRBJ1-5	CASSYGGSNQPQHF
many	14	TRBV27	TRBJ1-2	CASSYTGPNYGYTF
NA	14	TRBV5-4	TRBJ1-2	CASSYPTGGQGYTF
NA	14	TRBV10-3	TRBJ1-1	CAIRATGFDTEAFF
NA	15	TRBV11-3	TRBJ1-3	CASSLGQGSGNTIYF
NA	14	TRBV6-6	TRBJ2-7	CASSSSGGGYEQYF
NA	14	TRBV30	TRBJ1-4	CAWSRDRGGEKLFF
NA	12	TRBV19	TRBJ2-1	CASLYREDEQFF
once	14	TRBV28	TRBJ1-1	CASSTTGVGTEAFF
NA	13	TRBV9	TRBJ1-2	CASSVDQGIGYTF
NA	16	TRBV7-2	TRBJ2-1	CASSSLSGTTYNEQFF
once	14	TRBV3-1/TRBV3-2	TRBJ1-6	CASSLGDTNSPLHF
NA	15	TRBV5-4	TRBJ2-2	CASSFGVSVTGELFF
NA	15	TRBV7-8	TRBJ1-6	CASSPQGDYNSPLHF
NA	13	TRBV6-6	TRBJ2-3	CASKEGHTDTQYF
NA	15	TRBV27	TRBJ2-1	CASSLWQGRGNEQFF
NA	13	TRBV5-4	TRBJ2-2	CASSRAGAGELFF
NA	14	TRBV28	TRBJ1-1	CASSLRGVKNEAFF
once	16	TRBV6-6	TRBJ1-2	CASNPRQADAHYGYTF
NA	15	TRBV28	TRBJ1-1	CASRRRRTGGTEAFF
NA	15	TRBV3-1/TRBV3-2	TRBJ2-5	CASGQDFPSQETQYF
few	14	TRBV19	TRBJ2-7	CASSTTEGGYEQYF
NA	11	TRBV29-1	TRBJ1-2	CSVGAAHGYTF
NA	15	TRBV11-3	TRBJ1-1	CASSSPTGINTEAFF